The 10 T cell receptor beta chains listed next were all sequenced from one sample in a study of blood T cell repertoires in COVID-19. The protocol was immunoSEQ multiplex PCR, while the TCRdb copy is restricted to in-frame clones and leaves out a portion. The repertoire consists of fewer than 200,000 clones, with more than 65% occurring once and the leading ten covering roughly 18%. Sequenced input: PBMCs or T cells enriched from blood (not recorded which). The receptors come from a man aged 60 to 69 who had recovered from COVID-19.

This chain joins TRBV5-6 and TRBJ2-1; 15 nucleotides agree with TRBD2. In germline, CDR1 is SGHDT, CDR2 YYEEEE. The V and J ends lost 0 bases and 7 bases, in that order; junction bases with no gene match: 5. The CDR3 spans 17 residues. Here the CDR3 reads CASSLAGLAGGGNEQFF. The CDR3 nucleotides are TGTGCCAGCAGCTTGGCGGGACTAGCGGGGGGCGGTAATGAGCAGTTCTTC.

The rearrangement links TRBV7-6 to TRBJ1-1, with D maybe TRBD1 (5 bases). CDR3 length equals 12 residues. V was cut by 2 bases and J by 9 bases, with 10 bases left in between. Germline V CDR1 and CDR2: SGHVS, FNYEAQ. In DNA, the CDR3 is TGTGCCAGCAGCTTAAGGAGACAGCAAGCTTTCTTT. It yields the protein CASSLRRQQAFF.

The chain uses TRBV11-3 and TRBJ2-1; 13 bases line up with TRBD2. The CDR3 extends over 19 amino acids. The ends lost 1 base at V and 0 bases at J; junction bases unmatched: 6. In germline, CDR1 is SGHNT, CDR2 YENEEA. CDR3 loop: CASSLAGTSGMSSYNEQFF. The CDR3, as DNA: TGTGCCAGCAGCTTAGCCGGGACTAGCGGGATGAGCTCCTACAATGAGCAGTTCTTC.

The CDR3 coding sequence is TGTGCCAGCAGTCCCAGACAGGGCAGGAAAGGCTACACCTTC. Its protein product is CASSPRQGRKGYTF. The genes are TRBV28 and TRBJ1-2, with TRBD1 matching over 7 bases. The V and J ends lost 5 bases and 8 bases, in that order; junction bases with no gene match: 11. From germline, CDR1 is MDHEN and CDR2 SYDVKM. This CDR3 spans 14 amino acids.

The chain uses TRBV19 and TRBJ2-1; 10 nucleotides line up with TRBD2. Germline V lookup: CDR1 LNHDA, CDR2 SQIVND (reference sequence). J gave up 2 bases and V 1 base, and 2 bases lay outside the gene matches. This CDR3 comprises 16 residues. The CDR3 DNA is TGTGCCAGTAGTATAGTACTAGCGGGGACCTACAATGAGCAGTTCTTC. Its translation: CASSIVLAGTYNEQFF.

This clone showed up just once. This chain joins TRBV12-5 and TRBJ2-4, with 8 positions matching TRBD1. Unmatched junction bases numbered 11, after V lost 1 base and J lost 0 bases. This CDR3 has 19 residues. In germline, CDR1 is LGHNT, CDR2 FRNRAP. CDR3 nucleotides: TGTGCTAGTGGTTTGGCACCCGGGACAGGCAATTTAGCCAAAAACATTCAGTACTTC. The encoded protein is CASGLAPGTGNLAKNIQYF.

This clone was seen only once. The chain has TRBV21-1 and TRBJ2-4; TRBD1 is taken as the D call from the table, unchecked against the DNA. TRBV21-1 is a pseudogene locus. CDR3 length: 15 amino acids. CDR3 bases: TGTGCCAGCAGCGGGCCAGGGGGCGCCAAAAACATTCAGTACTTC. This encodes CASSGPGGAKNIQYF.

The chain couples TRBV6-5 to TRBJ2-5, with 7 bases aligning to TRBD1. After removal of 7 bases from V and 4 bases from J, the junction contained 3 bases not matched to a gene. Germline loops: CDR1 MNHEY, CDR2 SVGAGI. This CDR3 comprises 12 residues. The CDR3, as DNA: TGTGCCAGCAAGGGGGCAGGAGAGACCCAGTACTTC. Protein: CASKGAGETQYF.

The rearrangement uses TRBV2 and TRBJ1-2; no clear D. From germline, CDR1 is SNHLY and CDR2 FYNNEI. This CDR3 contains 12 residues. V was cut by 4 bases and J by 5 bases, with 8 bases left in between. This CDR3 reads CASSVQLYGYTF. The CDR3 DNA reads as TGTGCCAGCAGTGTACAGCTGTATGGCTACACCTTC.

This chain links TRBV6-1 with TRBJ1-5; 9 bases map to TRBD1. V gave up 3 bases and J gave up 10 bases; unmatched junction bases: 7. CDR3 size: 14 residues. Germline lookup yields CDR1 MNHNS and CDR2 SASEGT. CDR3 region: CASSDSTGGFPQHF. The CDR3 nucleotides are TGTGCCAGCAGTGATTCGACAGGGGGGTTCCCCCAGCATTTT.